A selection of T cell receptor beta chains follows, all from one sample in a study of molecular identifiers for immune sequencing clone quantification. TCRdb reanalysed the PCR reads using MiXCR and keeps one entry per CDR3 protein. The sample consists of just under 650,000 distinct CDR3 sequences, 15% to 20% of them appearing once. Source material: naive CD8+ T cells from blood, with Jurkat cell RNA spiked in. The source of these receptors is a human donor in good health. Some libraries in this study had Jurkat cell RNA spiked in. The conserved cysteine and the conserved F or W are not part of the CDR3 here. A D gene is named only where the DNA matches it firmly.

v_gene	d_gene	j_gene	CDR3aa
TRBV19	TRBD1	TRBJ1-4	ARRRTGEIEKLF
TRBV10-3	TRBD1	TRBJ1-1	AISDQDRGGTEAF
TRBV5-6	TRBD1	TRBJ2-7	ASSLRGLASYEQY
TRBV27	-	TRBJ2-2	ASSLYREDTGELF
TRBV27	-	TRBJ2-7	ASSLRLGPYEQY
TRBV2	-	TRBJ2-5	ASSDPAGSQETQY
TRBV30	-	TRBJ2-5	AWVVEGGETQY
TRBV11-2	-	TRBJ2-7	ASSLGYEYEQY
TRBV5-4	TRBD2	TRBJ2-2	ASSPGLAPTGELF
TRBV11-2	-	TRBJ2-7	ASGDVGRLKPEQY
TRBV11-2	-	TRBJ1-1	ASSLSTGGEAF
TRBV5-1	-	TRBJ2-5	ASSLVTDADQETQY
TRBV13	-	TRBJ1-3	ASSSVPNSFSGNTIY
TRBV15	-	TRBJ2-7	ATSRDAGSSYEQY
TRBV6-6	-	TRBJ2-5	ASSSWTRKPQETQY
TRBV12-5	TRBD1	TRBJ2-7	ASGQGQGFYEQY
TRBV4-1	TRBD1	TRBJ2-5	ASSQAGTEETQY
TRBV20-1	TRBD2	TRBJ2-7	SAGLAGAPISYEQY
TRBV12-3/TRBV12-4	TRBD1	TRBJ1-4	ASSEQGYTEKLF